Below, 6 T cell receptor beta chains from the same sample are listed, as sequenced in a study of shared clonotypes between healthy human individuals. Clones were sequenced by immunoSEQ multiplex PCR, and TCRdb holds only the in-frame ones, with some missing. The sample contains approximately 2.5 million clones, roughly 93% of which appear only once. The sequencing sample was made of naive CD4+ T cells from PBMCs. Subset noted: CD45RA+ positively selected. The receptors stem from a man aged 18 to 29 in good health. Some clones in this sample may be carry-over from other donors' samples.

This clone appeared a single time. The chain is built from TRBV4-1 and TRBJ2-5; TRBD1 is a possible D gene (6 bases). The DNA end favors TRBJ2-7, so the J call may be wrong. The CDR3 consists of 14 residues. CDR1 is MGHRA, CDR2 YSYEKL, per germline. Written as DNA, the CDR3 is TGCGCCAGCAGCATGAGGGACACCAGCTACGAGCAGTACTTC. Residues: CASSMRDTSYEQYF.

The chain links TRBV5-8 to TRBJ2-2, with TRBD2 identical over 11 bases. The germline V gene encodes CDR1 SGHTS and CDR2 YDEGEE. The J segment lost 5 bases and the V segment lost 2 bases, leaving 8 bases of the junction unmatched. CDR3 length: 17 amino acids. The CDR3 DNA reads TGTGCCAGCAGCTTAATAACTAGCGGGAGAGGGACCGGGGAGCTGTTTTTT. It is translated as CASSLITSGRGTGELFF.

The CDR3 reads CASSIERGSANTGELFF. CDR3 coding DNA: TGTGCCAGTAGTATAGAGAGAGGGTCGGCGAACACCGGGGAGCTGTTTTTT. The chain is built from TRBV19 and TRBJ2-2; D is perhaps TRBD2 (5 bases). The germline gives CDR1 LNHDA, CDR2 SQIVND (reference sequence). V was shortened by 0 bases and J by 0 bases, with 11 bases between the two germline ends. The CDR3 is 17 amino acids.

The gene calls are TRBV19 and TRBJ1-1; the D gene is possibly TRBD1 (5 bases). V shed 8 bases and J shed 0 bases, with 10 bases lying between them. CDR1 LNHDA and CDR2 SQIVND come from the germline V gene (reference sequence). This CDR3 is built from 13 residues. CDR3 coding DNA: TGTGCCAGTCTTGGGGGGTTGAACACTGAAGCTTTCTTT. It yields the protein CASLGGLNTEAFF.

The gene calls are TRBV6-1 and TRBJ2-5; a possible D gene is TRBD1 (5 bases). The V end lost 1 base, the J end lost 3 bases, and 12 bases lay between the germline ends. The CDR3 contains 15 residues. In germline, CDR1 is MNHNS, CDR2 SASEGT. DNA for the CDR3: TGTGCCAGCAGTGAAGACCCTCCCAGGGAAGAGACCCAGTACTTC. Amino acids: CASSEDPPREETQYF.

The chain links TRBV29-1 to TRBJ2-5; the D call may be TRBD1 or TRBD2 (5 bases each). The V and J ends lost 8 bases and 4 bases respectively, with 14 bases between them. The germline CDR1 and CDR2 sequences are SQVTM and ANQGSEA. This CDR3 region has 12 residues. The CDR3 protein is CSLERGTETQYF. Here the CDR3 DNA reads TGCAGCCTCGAGCGAGGGACAGAGACCCAGTACTTC.